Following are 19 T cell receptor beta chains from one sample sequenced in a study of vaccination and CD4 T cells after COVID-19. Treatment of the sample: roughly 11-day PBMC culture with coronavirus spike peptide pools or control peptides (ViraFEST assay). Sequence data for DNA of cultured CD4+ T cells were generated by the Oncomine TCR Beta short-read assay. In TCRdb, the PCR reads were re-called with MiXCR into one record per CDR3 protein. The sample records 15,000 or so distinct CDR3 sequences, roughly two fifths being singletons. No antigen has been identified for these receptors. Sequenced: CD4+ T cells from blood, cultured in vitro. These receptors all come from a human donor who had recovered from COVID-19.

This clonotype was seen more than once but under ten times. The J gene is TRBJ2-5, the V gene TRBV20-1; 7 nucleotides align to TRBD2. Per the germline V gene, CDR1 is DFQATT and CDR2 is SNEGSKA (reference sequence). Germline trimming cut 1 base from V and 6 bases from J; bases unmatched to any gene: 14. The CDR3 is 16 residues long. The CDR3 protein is CSARGWREGLRKTQYF. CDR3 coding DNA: TGCAGTGCTAGAGGGTGGAGGGAGGGCCTACGAAAGACCCAGTACTTC.

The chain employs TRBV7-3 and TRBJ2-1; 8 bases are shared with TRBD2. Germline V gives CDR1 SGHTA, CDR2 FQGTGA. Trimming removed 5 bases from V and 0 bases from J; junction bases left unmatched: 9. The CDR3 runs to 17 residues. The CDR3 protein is CASSTTGGLGSYNEQFF. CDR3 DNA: TGTGCCAGCAGCACCACCGGGGGACTAGGCTCCTACAATGAGCAGTTCTTC.

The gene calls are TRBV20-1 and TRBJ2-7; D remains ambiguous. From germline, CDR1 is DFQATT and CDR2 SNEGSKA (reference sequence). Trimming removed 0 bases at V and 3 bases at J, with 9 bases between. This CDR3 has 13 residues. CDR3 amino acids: CSARESDNYEQYF. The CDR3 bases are TGCAGTGCTAGAGAGTCAGACAACTACGAGCAGTACTTC.

As DNA, the CDR3 is TGTGCCAGCAGCATGGGACAGGGGGTTGGCTACACCTTC. Translating it yields CASSMGQGVGYTF. The chain links TRBV12-3 or TRBV12-4 to TRBJ1-2; 11 nucleotides align to TRBD1. The CDR3 loop spans 13 amino acids. V shed 6 bases and J 7 bases; nucleotides not matched to a gene: 4.

CDR3 protein: CASSLGGTASGNTIYF. The CDR3 DNA reads as TGCGCCAGCAGCTTGGGGGGGACAGCCTCTGGAAACACCATATATTTT. This sequence joins TRBV5-1 and TRBJ1-3, with 7 positions matching TRBD1. CDR1 and CDR2 (germline): SGHRS, YFSETQ. V lost 0 bases and J lost 0; bases outside the gene matches: 3. The CDR3 spans 16 residues.

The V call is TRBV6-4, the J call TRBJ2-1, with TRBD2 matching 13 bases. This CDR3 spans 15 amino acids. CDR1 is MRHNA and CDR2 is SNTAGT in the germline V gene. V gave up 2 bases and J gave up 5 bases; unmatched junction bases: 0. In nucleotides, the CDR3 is TGTGCCAGCAGTGACGGGACTAGCGGGAACAATGAGCAGTTCTTC. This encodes CASSDGTSGNNEQFF.

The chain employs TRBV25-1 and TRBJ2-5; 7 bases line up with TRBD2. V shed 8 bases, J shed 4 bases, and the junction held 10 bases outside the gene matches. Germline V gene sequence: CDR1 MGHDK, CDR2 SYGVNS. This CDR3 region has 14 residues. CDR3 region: CASQQGGWVETQYF. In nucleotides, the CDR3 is TGTGCCAGCCAGCAGGGAGGGTGGGTAGAGACCCAGTACTTC.

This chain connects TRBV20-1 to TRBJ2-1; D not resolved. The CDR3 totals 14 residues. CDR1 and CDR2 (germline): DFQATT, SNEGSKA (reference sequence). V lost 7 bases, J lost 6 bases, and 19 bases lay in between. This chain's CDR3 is CSVTPSPWSNEQFF. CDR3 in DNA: TGCAGTGTAACTCCCTCCCCCTGGAGCAATGAGCAGTTCTTC.

The CDR3 sequence: CASSPGASSDTQYF. The CDR3 DNA sequence: TGTGCCAGCAGCCCTGGGGCTAGCTCAGATACGCAGTATTTT. This chain links TRBV7-2 with TRBJ2-3, with D perhaps matching TRBD1 or TRBD2 (5 bases each). V shed 5 bases and J shed 4 bases, with 13 bases lying between them. The CDR3 loop spans 14 amino acids. The germline CDR1 and CDR2 sequences are SGHTA and FQGNSA.

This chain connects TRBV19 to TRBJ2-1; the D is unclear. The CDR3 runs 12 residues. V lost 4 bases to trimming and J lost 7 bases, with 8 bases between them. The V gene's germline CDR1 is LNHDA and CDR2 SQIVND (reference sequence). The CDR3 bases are TGTGCCAGTAGTAAGACTTGGAATGAGCAGTTCTTC. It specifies CASSKTWNEQFF.

Written as DNA, the CDR3 is TGTGCCAGCAGTTACTCAGTTGATGGAACGGCACGGTTGGACTCTGGGGCCAACGTCCTGACTTTC. Translation: CASSYSVDGTARLDSGANVLTF. The chain recombines TRBV6-5 with TRBJ2-6; D call uncertain. The V gene's germline CDR1 is MNHEY and CDR2 SVGAGI. This CDR3 has 22 residues. V was shortened by 0 bases and J by 0 bases, with 24 bases between the two germline ends.

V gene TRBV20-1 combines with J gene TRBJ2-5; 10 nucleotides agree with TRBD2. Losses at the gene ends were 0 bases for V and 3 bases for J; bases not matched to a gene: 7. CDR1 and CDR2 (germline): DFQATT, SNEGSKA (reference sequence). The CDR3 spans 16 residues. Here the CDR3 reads CSARDVASGREETQYF. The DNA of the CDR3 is TGCAGTGCTAGAGATGTCGCTAGCGGGAGAGAAGAGACCCAGTACTTC.

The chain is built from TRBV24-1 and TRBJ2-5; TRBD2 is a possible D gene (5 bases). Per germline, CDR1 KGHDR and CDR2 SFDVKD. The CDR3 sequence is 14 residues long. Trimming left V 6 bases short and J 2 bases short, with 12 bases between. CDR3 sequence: CATSMAPGQETQYF. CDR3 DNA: TGTGCCACCAGTATGGCTCCGGGGCAAGAGACCCAGTACTTC.

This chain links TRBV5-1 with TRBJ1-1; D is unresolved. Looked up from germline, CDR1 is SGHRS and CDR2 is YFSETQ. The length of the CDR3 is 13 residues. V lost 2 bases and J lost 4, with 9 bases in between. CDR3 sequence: CASSLGTSTEAFF. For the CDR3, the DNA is TGCGCCAGCAGCTTAGGCACGAGCACTGAAGCTTTCTTT.

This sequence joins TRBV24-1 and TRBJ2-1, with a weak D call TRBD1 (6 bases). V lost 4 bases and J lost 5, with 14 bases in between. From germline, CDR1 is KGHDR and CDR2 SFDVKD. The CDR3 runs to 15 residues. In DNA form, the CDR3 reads TGTGCCACCAGTGACCGACAGGTCGCCGACAATGAGCAGTTCTTC. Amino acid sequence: CATSDRQVADNEQFF.

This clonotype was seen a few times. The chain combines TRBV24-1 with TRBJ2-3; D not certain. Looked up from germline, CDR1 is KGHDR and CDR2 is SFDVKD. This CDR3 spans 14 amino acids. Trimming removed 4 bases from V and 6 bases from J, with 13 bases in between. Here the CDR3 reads CATSDRGPADTQYF. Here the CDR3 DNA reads TGTGCCACCAGTGACCGAGGACCCGCGGATACGCAGTATTTT.

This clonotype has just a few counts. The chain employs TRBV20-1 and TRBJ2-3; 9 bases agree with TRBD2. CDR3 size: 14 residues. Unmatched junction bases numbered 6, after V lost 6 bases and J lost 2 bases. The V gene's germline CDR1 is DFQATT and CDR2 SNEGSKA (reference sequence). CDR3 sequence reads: CSANSGRDTDTQYF. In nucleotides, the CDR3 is TGCAGTGCGAATAGCGGGAGAGACACAGATACGCAGTATTTT.

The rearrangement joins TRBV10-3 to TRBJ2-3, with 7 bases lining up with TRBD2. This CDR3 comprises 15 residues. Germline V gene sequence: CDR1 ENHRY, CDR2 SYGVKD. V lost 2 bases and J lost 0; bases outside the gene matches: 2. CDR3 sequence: CAISEISGSTDTQYF. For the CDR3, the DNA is TGTGCCATCAGTGAGATTAGCGGGAGCACAGATACGCAGTATTTT.

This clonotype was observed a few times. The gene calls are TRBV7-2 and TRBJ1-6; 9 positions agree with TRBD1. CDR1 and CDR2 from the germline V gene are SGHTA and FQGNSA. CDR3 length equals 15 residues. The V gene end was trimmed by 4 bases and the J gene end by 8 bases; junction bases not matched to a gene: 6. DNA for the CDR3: TGTGCCAGCAGCTCCACGGGACAGGGTTATTCACCCCTCCACTTT. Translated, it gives CASSSTGQGYSPLHF.